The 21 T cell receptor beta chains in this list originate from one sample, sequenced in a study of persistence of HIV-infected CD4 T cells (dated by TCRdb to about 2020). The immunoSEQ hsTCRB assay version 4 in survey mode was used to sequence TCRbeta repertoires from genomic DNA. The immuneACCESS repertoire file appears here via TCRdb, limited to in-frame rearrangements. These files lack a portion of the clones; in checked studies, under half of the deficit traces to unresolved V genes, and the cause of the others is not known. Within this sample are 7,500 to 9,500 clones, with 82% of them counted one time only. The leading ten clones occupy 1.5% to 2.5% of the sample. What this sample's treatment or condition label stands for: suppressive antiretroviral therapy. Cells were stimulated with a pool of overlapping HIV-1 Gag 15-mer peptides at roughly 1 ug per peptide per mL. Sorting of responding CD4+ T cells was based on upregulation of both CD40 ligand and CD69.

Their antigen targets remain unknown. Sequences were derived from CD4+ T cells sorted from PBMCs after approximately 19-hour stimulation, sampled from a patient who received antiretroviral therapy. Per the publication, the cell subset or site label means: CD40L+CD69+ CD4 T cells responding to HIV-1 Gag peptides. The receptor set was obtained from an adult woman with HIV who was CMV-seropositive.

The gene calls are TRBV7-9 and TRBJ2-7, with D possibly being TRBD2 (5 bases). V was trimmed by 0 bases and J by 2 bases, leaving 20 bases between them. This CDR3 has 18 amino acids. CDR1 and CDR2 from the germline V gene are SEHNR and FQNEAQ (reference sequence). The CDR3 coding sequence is TGTGCCAGCAGCTTAGCCGATGGAGGACGCGCTAAGGCCTACGAGCAGTACTTC. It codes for CASSLADGGRAKAYEQYF.

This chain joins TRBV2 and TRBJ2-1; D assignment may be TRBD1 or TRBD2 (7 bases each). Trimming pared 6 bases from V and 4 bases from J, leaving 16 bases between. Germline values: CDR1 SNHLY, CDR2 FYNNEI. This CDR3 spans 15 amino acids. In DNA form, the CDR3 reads TGTGCCAGCAGGAGGGGAGGGACAGTTTACAATGAGCAGTTCTTC. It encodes CASRRGGTVYNEQFF.

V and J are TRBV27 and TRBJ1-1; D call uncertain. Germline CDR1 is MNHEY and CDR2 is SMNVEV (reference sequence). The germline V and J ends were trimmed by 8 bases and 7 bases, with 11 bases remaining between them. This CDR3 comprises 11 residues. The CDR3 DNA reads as TGTGCCAGCCTCACCCGATTTGAAGCTTTCTTT. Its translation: CASLTRFEAFF.

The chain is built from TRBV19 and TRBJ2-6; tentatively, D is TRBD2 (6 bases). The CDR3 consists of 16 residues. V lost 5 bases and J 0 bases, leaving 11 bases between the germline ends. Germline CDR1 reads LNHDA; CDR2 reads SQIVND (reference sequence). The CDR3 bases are TGTGCCAGTAGTGCTAGCGAGAGCTCTGGGGCCAACGTCCTGACTTTC. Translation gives CASSASESSGANVLTF.

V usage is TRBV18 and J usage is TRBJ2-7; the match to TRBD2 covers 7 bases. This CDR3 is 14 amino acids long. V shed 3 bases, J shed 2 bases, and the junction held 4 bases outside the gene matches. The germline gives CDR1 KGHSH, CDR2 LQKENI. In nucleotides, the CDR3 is TGTGCCAGCTCACCCCCCGGGACTACCTACGAGCAGTACTTC. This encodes CASSPPGTTYEQYF.

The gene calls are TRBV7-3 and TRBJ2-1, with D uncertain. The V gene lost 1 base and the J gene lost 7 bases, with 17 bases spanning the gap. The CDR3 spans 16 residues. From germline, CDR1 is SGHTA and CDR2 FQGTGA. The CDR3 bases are TGTGCCAGCAGCTTAAGCGTCGGGCCTGGGTTTAATGAGCAGTTCTTC. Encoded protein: CASSLSVGPGFNEQFF.

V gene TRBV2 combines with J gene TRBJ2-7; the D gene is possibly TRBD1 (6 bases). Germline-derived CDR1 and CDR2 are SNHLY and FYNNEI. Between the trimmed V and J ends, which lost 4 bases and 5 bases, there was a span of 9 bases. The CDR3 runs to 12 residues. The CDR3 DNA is TGTGCCAGCAGTGTGCAGGGGAACGAGCAGTACTTC. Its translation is CASSVQGNEQYF.

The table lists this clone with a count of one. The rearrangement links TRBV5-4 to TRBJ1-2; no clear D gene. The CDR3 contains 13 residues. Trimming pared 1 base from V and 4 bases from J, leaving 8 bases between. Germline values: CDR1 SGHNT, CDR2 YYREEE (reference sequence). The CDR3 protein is CASSLKGSYGYTF. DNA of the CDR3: TGTGCCAGCAGCTTGAAAGGATCCTATGGCTACACCTTC.

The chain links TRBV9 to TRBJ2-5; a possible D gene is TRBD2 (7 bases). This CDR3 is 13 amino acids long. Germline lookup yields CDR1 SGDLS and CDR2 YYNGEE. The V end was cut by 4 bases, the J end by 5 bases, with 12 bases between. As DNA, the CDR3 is TGTGCCAGCAGCCTCGGGGGGCGGGAGACCCAGTACTTC. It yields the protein CASSLGGRETQYF.

The CDR3 region is CASSLMAQEYNEQFF. The CDR3 region has the DNA TGTGCCAGCAGCTTAATGGCACAGGAATACAATGAGCAGTTCTTC. The rearrangement links TRBV7-3 to TRBJ2-1; possibly TRBD1 for D (5 bases). CDR1 and CDR2 from the germline V gene are SGHTA and FQGTGA. V gave up 1 base and J gave up 4 bases, with 11 bases separating them. The CDR3 has 15 residues.

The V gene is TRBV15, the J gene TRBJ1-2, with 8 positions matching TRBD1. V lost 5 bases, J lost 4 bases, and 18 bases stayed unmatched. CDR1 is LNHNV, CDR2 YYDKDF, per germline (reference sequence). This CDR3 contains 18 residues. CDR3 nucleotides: TGTGCCACCAGCGTCCTCCCAGGGGGCGGGCATCGGGGCTATGGCTACACCTTC. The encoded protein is CATSVLPGGGHRGYGYTF.

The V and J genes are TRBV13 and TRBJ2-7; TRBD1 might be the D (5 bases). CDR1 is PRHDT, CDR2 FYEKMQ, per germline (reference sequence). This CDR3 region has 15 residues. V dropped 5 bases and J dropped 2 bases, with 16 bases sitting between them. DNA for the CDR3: TGTGCCAGCAGCCGTAATAGGGGTAATACCTACGAGCAGTACTTC. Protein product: CASSRNRGNTYEQYF. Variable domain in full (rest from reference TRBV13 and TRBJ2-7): AAGVIQSPRHLIKEKRETATLKCYPIPRHDTVYWYQQGPGQDPQFLISFYEKMQSDKGSIPDRFSAQQFSDYHSELNMSSLELGDSALYFCASSRNRGNTYEQYFGPGTRLTVT.

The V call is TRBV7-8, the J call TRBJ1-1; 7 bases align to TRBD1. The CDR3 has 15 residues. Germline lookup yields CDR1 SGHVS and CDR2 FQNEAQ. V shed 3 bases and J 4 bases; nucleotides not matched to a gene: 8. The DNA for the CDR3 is TGTGCCAGCAGCTTCCAGGGGGGCCAGAGCACTGAAGCTTTCTTT. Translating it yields CASSFQGGQSTEAFF.

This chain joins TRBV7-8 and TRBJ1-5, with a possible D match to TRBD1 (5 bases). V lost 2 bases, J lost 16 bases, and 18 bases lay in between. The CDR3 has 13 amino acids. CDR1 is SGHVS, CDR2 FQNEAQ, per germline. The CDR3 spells CASSLYPDTFQHF. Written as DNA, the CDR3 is TGTGCCAGCAGCTTATATCCGGACACCTTTCAACATTTT.

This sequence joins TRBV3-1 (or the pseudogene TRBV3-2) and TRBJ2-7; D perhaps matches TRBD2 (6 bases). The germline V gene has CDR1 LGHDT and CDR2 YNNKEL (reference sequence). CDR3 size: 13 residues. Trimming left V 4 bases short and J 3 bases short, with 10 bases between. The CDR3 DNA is TGTGCCAGCAGCCTAGGAGGGGTCTACGAGCAGTACTTC. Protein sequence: CASSLGGVYEQYF.

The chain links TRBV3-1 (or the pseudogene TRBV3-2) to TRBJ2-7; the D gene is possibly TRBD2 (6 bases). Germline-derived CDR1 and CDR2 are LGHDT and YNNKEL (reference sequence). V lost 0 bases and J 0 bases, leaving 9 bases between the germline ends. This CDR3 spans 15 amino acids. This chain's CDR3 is CASSQDSGYSYEQYF. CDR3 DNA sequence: TGTGCCAGCAGCCAAGACAGCGGGTACTCCTACGAGCAGTACTTC.

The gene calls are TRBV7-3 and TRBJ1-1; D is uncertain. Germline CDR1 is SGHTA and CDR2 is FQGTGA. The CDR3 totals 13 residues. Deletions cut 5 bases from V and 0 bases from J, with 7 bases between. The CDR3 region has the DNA TGTGCCAGCAGCGCCTCCATGAACACTGAAGCTTTCTTT. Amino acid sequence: CASSASMNTEAFF.

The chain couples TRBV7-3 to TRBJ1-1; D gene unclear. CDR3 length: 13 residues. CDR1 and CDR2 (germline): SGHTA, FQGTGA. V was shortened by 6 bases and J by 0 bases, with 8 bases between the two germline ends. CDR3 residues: CASRRAVNTEAFF. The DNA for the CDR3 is TGTGCCAGCAGGCGTGCGGTGAACACTGAAGCTTTCTTT.

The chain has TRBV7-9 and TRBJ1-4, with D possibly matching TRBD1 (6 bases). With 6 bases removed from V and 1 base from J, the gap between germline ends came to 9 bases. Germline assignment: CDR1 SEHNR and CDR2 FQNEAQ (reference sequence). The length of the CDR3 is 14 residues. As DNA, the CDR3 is TGTGCCAGCAGTTACAGGGAAACTAATGAAAAACTGTTTTTT. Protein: CASSYRETNEKLFF.

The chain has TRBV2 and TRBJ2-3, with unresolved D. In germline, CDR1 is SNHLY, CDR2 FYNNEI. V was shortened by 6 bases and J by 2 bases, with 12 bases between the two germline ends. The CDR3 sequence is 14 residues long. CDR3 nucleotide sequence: TGTGCCAGCAGGGGCTACCTACACACAGATACGCAGTATTTT. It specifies CASRGYLHTDTQYF.

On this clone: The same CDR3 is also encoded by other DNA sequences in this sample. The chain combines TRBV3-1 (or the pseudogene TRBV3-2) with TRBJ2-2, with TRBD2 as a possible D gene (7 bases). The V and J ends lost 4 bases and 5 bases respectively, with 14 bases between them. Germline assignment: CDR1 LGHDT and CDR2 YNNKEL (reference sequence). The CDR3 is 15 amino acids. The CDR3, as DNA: TGTGCCAGCAGCCTGGGGGGGGCGAGGACCGGGGAGCTGTTTTTT. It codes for CASSLGGARTGELFF.